This passage covers 19 T cell receptor beta chains from one sample sequenced in a study of blood T cell repertoires in COVID-19. Method: immunoSEQ multiplex PCR; TCRdb's copy keeps in-frame clones and lacks some. This sample carries tens of thousands of clones, 60% to 80% of them seen once, and the ten largest clones take over 2%. Sequencing used peripheral blood. These receptors all come from a man aged 65 to 85 with COVID-19, enrolled during active disease.

This clone was observed a few times. The CDR3 DNA is TGTGCCAGTAGTCTGTCCACAGGGGTGGGCAATCAGCCCCAGCATTTT. Translated: CASSLSTGVGNQPQHF. V is TRBV19 and J is TRBJ1-5, with 7 positions matching TRBD1. The trim removed 5 bases at V and 2 bases at J, leaving 9 bases unmatched. Germline CDR1 and CDR2: LNHDA and SQIVND (reference sequence). This CDR3 has 16 amino acids.

For the CDR3, the DNA is TGTGCCAGTAATACGGTTGAGGGCGGGAATCAGCCCCAGCATTTT. Residues: CASNTVEGGNQPQHF. The V and J genes are TRBV19 and TRBJ1-5; D is uncertain. Germline V gene lookup returns CDR1 LNHDA and CDR2 SQIVND (reference sequence). The CDR3 sequence is 15 residues long. Trimming removed 7 bases from V and 4 bases from J, with 17 bases in between.

The V gene is TRBV18, the J gene TRBJ1-1; D is undetermined. CDR3 length: 13 residues. Germline V CDR1 and CDR2: KGHSH, LQKENI. Trimming cost V 5 bases and J 4 bases, with 11 bases left between them. The chain's CDR3 is CASSSWFSTEAFF. CDR3 bases: TGTGCCAGCTCATCTTGGTTCAGCACTGAAGCTTTCTTT. The whole variable domain, filled in from reference TRBV18 and TRBJ1-1, reads NAGVMQNPRHLVRRRGQEARLRCSPMKGHSHVYWYRQLPEEGLKFMVYLQKENIIDESGMPKERFSAEFPKEGPSILRIQQVVRGDSAAYFCASSSWFSTEAFFGQGTRLTVV.

The gene calls are TRBV9 and TRBJ2-1; D is unresolved. With 2 bases removed from V and 3 bases from J, the gap between germline ends came to 9 bases. This CDR3 region has 14 residues. Germline V gene data show CDR1 as SGDLS and CDR2 as YYNGEE. The CDR3 DNA reads as TGTGCCAGCAGCGTTATAGAGAACTACAATGAGCAGTTCTTC. It is translated as CASSVIENYNEQFF.

V gene TRBV11-2 combines with J gene TRBJ2-1; TRBD1 agrees at 7 bases. V shed 9 bases and J 10 bases; nucleotides not matched to a gene: 0. The CDR3 length is 9 residues. CDR1 and CDR2 (germline): SGHAT, FQNNGV. The CDR3 DNA reads TGTGCCAGGGACAGGGAGCAGTTCTTC. Its translation is CARDREQFF. The variable domain in full, completed from reference TRBV11-2 and TRBJ2-1, reads EAGVAQSPRYKIIEKRQSVAFWCNPISGHATLYWYQQILGQGPKLLIQFQNNGVVDDSQLPKDRFSAERLKGVDSTLKIQPAKLEDSAVYLCARDREQFFGPGTRLTVL.

Comment on this clone: The sample carries other DNA sequences with the same CDR3. V gene TRBV9 combines with J gene TRBJ2-7; tentative D call: TRBD2 (7 bases). With 0 bases removed from V and 2 bases from J, the gap between germline ends came to 12 bases. Germline V gene lookup returns CDR1 SGDLS and CDR2 YYNGEE. This CDR3 is built from 15 residues. The CDR3 DNA is TGTGCCAGCAGCGTAGGGGAGGGGGGTACCTACGAGCAGTACTTC. Translation gives CASSVGEGGTYEQYF.

The V call is TRBV19, the J call TRBJ1-5; 11 positions match TRBD1. This CDR3 is 13 amino acids long. Trimming removed 6 bases from V and 5 bases from J; junction bases left unmatched: 0. CDR1 is LNHDA, CDR2 SQIVND, per germline (reference sequence). The CDR3 sequence is CASRGQGDQPQHF. CDR3 nucleotides: TGTGCCAGTAGGGGACAGGGGGATCAGCCCCAGCATTTT. The variable domain in full, completed from reference TRBV19 and TRBJ1-5, reads DGGITQSPKYLFRKEGQNVTLSCEQNLNHDAMYWYRQDPGQGLRLIYYSQIVNDFQKGDIAEGYSVSREKKESFPLTVTSAQKNPTAFYLCASRGQGDQPQHFGDGTRLSIL.

This clone is medium-sized (0.01 to 0.1%) within its sample. The genes are TRBV24-1 and TRBJ1-2; D might be TRBD1 (6 bases). This CDR3 has 15 amino acids. Per the germline V gene, CDR1 is KGHDR and CDR2 is SFDVKD. V lost 1 base to trimming and J lost 4 bases, with 12 bases between them. CDR3 amino acids: CATSDFRAGAYGYTF. CDR3 nucleotides: TGTGCCACCAGTGATTTCCGTGCAGGGGCCTATGGCTACACCTTC.

V and J are TRBV30 and TRBJ1-5; no clear D gene. In germline, CDR1 is GTSNPN, CDR2 SVGIG (reference sequence). The CDR3 loop spans 13 amino acids. V dropped 0 bases and J dropped 1 base, with 4 bases sitting between them. This CDR3 is CAWSVRSNQPQHF. The CDR3 DNA reads as TGTGCCTGGAGTGTGAGGAGCAATCAGCCCCAGCATTTT.

The rearrangement links TRBV15 to TRBJ1-2, with TRBD1 matching over 8 bases. Germline values: CDR1 LNHNV, CDR2 YYDKDF (reference sequence). This CDR3 contains 18 residues. V lost 3 bases and J lost 3; bases outside the gene matches: 15. For the CDR3, the DNA is TGTGCCACCAGCAGGGGTAGACAGGGGTCCCTAGGCCACTATGGCTACACCTTC. As protein: CATSRGRQGSLGHYGYTF.

J is TRBJ2-4 and V is TRBV4-3; 7 bases match TRBD2. Germline V gives CDR1 LGHNA, CDR2 YSLEER. V lost 1 base and J lost 8; bases outside the gene matches: 8. The CDR3 spans 15 residues. Written as DNA, the CDR3 is TGCGCCAGCAGCCAAGGATACGGGAGGTCGGACATTCAGTACTTC. Translation gives CASSQGYGRSDIQYF.

CDR3 bases: TGTGCCACCAGCAGGGACAGTCAAGGGCCAACTAGCACAGATACGCAGTATTTT. Protein product: CATSRDSQGPTSTDTQYF. This sequence joins TRBV15 and TRBJ2-3; D may be TRBD1 (6 bases). Germline CDR1 reads LNHNV; CDR2 reads YYDKDF (reference sequence). This CDR3 contains 18 residues. Trimming removed 3 bases at V and 0 bases at J, with 19 bases between.

This chain connects TRBV19 to TRBJ1-5, with 7 bases aligning to TRBD1. V shed 0 bases and J 7 bases; nucleotides not matched to a gene: 3. CDR1 and CDR2 from the germline V gene are LNHDA and SQIVND (reference sequence). The CDR3 has 14 amino acids. The CDR3 bases are TGTGCCAGTAGTATAGAGGACAGGAGGCAGCCCCAGCATTTT. It is translated as CASSIEDRRQPQHF.

The V and J genes are TRBV28 and TRBJ2-1; TRBD2 matches 9 bases. Germline values: CDR1 MDHEN, CDR2 SYDVKM. V shed 6 bases, J shed 0 bases, and the junction held 3 bases outside the gene matches. The CDR3 covers 15 residues. The CDR3 loop is CASRKAGGSYNEQFF. Written as DNA, the CDR3 is TGTGCCAGCAGGAAAGCGGGAGGCTCCTACAATGAGCAGTTCTTC.

The rearrangement joins TRBV15 to TRBJ2-1; D is possibly TRBD1 (7 bases). This CDR3 is built from 16 residues. V gave up 9 bases and J gave up 1 base, with 19 bases separating them. Germline V gene lookup returns CDR1 LNHNV and CDR2 YYDKDF (reference sequence). CDR3 in DNA: TGTGCCACAGGGCCAGGGGGGATTGGTTCCTACAATGAGCAGTTCTTC. Translation gives CATGPGGIGSYNEQFF.

The rearrangement uses TRBV18 and TRBJ2-7, with D possibly matching TRBD1 (5 bases). The ends were cut back, 6 bases at V and 0 bases at J, with 12 bases in the middle. The germline V gene has CDR1 KGHSH and CDR2 LQKENI. This CDR3 contains 14 residues. Written as DNA, the CDR3 is TGTGCCAGCTCCCCCAGGACAAGCTCCTACGAGCAGTACTTC. This translates into CASSPRTSSYEQYF. Full variable domain (missing parts from reference TRBV18 and TRBJ2-7): NAGVMQNPRHLVRRRGQEARLRCSPMKGHSHVYWYRQLPEEGLKFMVYLQKENIIDESGMPKERFSAEFPKEGPSILRIQQVVRGDSAAYFCASSPRTSSYEQYFGPGTRLTVT.

J is TRBJ2-5 and V is TRBV7-2; possibly TRBD1 for D (6 bases). Trimming pared 4 bases from V and 7 bases from J, leaving 13 bases between. This CDR3 spans 13 amino acids. Germline assignment: CDR1 SGHTA and CDR2 FQGNSA. DNA of the CDR3: TGTGCCAGCAGCTGGGGGCTAGTTGGGACCCAGTACTTC. Its translation: CASSWGLVGTQYF.

This chain connects TRBV10-3 to TRBJ2-1; the D gene is possibly TRBD2 (6 bases). This CDR3 comprises 14 residues. Germline V CDR1 and CDR2: ENHRY, SYGVKD. Trimming removed 7 bases from V and 8 bases from J, with 18 bases in between. CDR3 DNA sequence: TGTGCCATCAACAATCGGGGTTCGGGGGATGAGCAGTTCTTC. This encodes CAINNRGSGDEQFF.

The genes are TRBV20-1 and TRBJ2-1; D is possibly TRBD1 (6 bases). This CDR3 has 12 residues. Per germline, CDR1 DFQATT and CDR2 SNEGSKA (reference sequence). V gave up 3 bases and J gave up 7 bases, with 10 bases separating them. The CDR3 loop is CSASQGPNEQFF. The CDR3 nucleotides read TGCAGTGCTAGTCAGGGGCCGAATGAGCAGTTCTTC.